A few counts support the clone carrying this T cell receptor (beta chain). The data were obtained in a study of control samples from healthy donors and cancer patients. Sequenced by immunoSEQ multiplex PCR; TCRdb stores in-frame clones only, minus some. The profile covers 90,000 to 100,000 clones, with approximately 84% appearing a single time and under 40% taken by the ten largest. With 4 bases clipped from V and 1 base from J, the junction kept 11 bases outside the gene matches. The CDR3 is made up of 18 amino acids. In germline, CDR1 is SGHRS, CDR2 YFSETQ. The TCR sequence derives from a man in his 70s with lung cancer. Sequenced material: PBMCs. The J gene is TRBJ2-6, the V gene TRBV5-1; 7 bases agree with TRBD1. CDR3 nucleotide sequence: TGCGCCAGCAGCCCACCGACAGGGTTAGCATCTGGGGCCAACGTCCTGACTTTC. It codes for CASSPPTGLASGANVLTF.